The TCR beta chain described here comes from a study of PD-L1 blockade in urothelial cancer. Study-level background: Bladder-origin urothelial cancer in males covered about nine tenths of the roughly 30 patients.

The templates were synthetic TCR analogs, and they were spiked into each PCR. The table came from immunoSEQ multiplex PCR; TCRdb's copy has only in-frame clones and leaves some out. The data show about 45,000 clones, around four fifths seen once. The time point denotes: peripheral blood 6 weeks after treatment start. A few counts support this clone. The trim removed 6 bases at V and 2 bases at J, leaving 9 bases unmatched. CDR3 size: 16 residues. Germline V lookup: CDR1 MDHEN, CDR2 SYDVKM. The genes are TRBV28 and TRBJ2-5, with 10 bases lining up with TRBD2. This sample comprised PBMCs, obtained around atezolizumab (anti-PD-L1) treatment. The TCR comes from a man in his 60s with urothelial cancer. The CDR3 spells CASSPLAGGTQETQYF. CDR3 DNA: TGTGCCAGCAGCCCGTTAGCGGGGGGTACTCAAGAGACCCAGTACTTC.